A single sample is the source of the 5 T cell receptor beta chains below, sequenced in a study of T cell repertoires in breast cancer. A second nested PCR with blocking oligonucleotides suppressed unpaired genes. One entry per CDR3 protein results from TCRdb running MiXCR on the emulsion pairing reads. The sample holds roughly 40,000 distinct CDR3 sequences, about 41% seen once. Primers covering all TCR V genes were used in emulsion RT-PCR on CD8+ T cells. Input material: CD8+ T cells. Source of these receptors: a pool of human donors with breast cancer or a healthy control (not recorded which).

The chain is built from TRBV3-1 and TRBJ1-6; D gene ambiguous. The V gene lost 1 base and the J gene lost 9 bases, with 7 bases spanning the gap. The CDR3 runs to 13 residues. Per germline, CDR1 LGHDT and CDR2 YNNKEL (reference sequence). The CDR3 DNA is TGTGCCAGCAGCCAAGTTGATACTTCACCCCTCCACTTT. It codes for CASSQVDTSPLHF.

Notes on this clonotype: A clone one base away is much larger, so this may be a read error. Given the absence of the conserved phenylalanine or tryptophan at the CDR3 end, a read error is likely. The rearrangement uses TRBV4-1 and TRBJ2-2, with a tentative D call TRBD2 (6 bases). The ends were cut back, 0 bases at V and 5 bases at J, with 13 bases in the middle. Germline V gene lookup returns CDR1 MGHRA and CDR2 YSYEKL. The CDR3 is 16 amino acids. CDR3 in DNA: TGCGCCAGCAGCCAAGACTTTAGGAGCGGGACCGGGGAGCTGTTTCTT. The encoded protein is CASSQDFRSGTGELFL.

The chain recombines TRBV4-1 with TRBJ2-1, with 12 bases aligning to TRBD1. This CDR3 region has 16 residues. Germline V CDR1 and CDR2: MGHRA, YSYEKL. J lost 9 bases, V lost 0 bases, and 6 bases had no gene match. The CDR3 sequence is CASSQDGTGGFGEQFF. As DNA, the CDR3 is TGCGCCAGCAGCCAAGACGGGACAGGGGGCTTCGGTGAGCAGTTCTTC.

The chain joins TRBV2 to TRBJ1-2; the D is unclear. The germline CDR1 and CDR2 sequences are SNHLY and FYNNEI. The CDR3 is 13 residues long. V was clipped by 7 bases and J by 8 bases, with 17 bases between them. CDR3 nucleotides: TGTGCCAGCAATGGGTTCGAGGGAGAAGGCTACACCTTC. Protein product: CASNGFEGEGYTF. The full variable domain, completed using reference TRBV2 and TRBJ1-2, is EPEVTQTPSHQVTQMGQEVILRCVPISNHLYFYWYRQILGQKVEFLVSFYNNEISEKSEIFDDQFSVERPDGSNFTLKIRSTKLEDSAMYFCASNGFEGEGYTFGSGTRLTVV.

The chain links TRBV2 to TRBJ1-1; D gene unclear. CDR1 and CDR2 (germline): SNHLY, FYNNEI. The CDR3 loop spans 13 amino acids. The V end was cut by 7 bases, the J end by 2 bases, with 11 bases between. CDR3 in DNA: TGTGCCAGCACAAGCAGCCTTAACACTGAAGCTTTCTTT. This sequence encodes CASTSSLNTEAFF.